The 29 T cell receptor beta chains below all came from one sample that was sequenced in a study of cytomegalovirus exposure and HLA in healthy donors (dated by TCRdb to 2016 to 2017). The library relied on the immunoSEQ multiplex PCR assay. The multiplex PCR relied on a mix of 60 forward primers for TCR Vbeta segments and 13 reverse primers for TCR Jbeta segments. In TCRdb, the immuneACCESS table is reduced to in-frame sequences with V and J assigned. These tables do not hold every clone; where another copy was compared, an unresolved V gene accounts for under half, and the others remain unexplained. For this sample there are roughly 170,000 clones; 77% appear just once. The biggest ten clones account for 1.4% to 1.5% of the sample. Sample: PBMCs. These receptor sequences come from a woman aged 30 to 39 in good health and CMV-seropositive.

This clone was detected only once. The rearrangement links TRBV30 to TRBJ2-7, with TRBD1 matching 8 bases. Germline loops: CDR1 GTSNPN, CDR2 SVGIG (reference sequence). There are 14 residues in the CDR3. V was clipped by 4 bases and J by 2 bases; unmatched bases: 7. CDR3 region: CAWKPWTGPYEQYF. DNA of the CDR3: TGTGCCTGGAAGCCCTGGACAGGGCCCTACGAGCAGTACTTC. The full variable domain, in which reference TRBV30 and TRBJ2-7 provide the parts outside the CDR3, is SQTIHQWPATLVQPVGSPLSLECTVEGTSNPNLYWYRQAAGRGLQLLFYSVGIGQISSEVPQNLSASRPQDRQFILSSKKLLLSDSGFYLCAWKPWTGPYEQYFGPGTRLTVT.

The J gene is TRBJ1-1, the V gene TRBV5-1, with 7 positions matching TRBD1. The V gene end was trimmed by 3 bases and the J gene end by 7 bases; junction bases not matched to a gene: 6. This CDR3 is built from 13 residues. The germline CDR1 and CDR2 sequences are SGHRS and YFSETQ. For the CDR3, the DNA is TGCGCCAGCAGCTCGCCGGGACAGAGTGAAGCTTTCTTT. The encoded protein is CASSSPGQSEAFF. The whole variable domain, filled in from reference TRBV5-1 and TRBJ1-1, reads KAGVTQTPRYLIKTRGQQVTLSCSPISGHRSVSWYQQTPGQGLQFLFEYFSETQRNKGNFPGRFSGRQFSNSRSEMNVSTLELGDSALYLCASSSPGQSEAFFGQGTRLTVV.

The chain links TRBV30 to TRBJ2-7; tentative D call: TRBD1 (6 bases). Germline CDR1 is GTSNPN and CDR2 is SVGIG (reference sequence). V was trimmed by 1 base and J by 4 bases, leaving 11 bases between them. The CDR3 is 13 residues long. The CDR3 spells CAWSGQVSYEQYF. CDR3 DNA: TGTGCCTGGAGTGGACAGGTCTCATACGAGCAGTACTTC.

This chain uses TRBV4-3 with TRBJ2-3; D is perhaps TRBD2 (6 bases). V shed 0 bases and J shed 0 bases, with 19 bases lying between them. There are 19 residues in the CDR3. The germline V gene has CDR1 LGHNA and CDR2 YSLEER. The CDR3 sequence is CASSQEMSQRAASTDTQYF. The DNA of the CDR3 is TGCGCCAGCAGCCAAGAGATGTCTCAGCGGGCGGCTAGCACAGATACGCAGTATTTT.

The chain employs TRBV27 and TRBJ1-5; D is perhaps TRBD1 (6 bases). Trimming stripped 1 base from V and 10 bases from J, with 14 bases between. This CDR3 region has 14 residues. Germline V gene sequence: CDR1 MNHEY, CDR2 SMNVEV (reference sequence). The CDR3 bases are TGTGCCAGCAGTTTATGGGCAGGGGTAGGTCCCCAGCATTTT. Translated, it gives CASSLWAGVGPQHF.

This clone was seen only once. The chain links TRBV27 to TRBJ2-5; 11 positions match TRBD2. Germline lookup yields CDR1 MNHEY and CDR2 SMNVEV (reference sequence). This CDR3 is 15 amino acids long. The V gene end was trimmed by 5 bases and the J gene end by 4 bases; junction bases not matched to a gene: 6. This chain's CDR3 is CASSHLAGGVETQYF. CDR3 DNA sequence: TGTGCCAGCAGTCACCTAGCGGGAGGTGTAGAGACCCAGTACTTC.

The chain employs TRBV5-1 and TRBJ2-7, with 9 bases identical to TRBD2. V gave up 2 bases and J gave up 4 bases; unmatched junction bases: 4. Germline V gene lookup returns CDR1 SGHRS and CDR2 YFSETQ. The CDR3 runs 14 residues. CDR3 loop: CASSFPSGTYEQYF. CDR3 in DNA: TGCGCCAGCAGCTTTCCTAGCGGGACATACGAGCAGTACTTC.

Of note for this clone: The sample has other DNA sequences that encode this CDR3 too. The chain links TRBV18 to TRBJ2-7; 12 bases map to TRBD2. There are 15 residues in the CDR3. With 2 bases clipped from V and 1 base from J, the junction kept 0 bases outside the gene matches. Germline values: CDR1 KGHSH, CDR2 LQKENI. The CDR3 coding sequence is TGTGCCAGCTCACCAGGGACTAGCGGGTCCTACGAGCAGTACTTC. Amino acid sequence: CASSPGTSGSYEQYF.

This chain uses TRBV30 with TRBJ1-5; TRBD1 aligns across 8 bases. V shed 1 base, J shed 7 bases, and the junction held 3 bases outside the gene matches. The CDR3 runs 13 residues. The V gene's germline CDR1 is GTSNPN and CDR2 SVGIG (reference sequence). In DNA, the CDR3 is TGTGCCTGGAGTGAGGACAGGGCCCAGCCCCAGCATTTT. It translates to CAWSEDRAQPQHF.

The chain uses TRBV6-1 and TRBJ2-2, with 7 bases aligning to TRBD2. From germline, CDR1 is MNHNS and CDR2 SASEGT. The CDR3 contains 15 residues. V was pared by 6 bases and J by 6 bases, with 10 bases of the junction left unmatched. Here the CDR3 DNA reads TGTGCCAGCAGGGTTTCTGGCGGGAGTGCCGGGGAGCTGTTTTTT. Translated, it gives CASRVSGGSAGELFF.

The chain's CDR3 is CASSTDLAGGPRETQYF. Here the CDR3 DNA reads TGTGCCAGTAGTACAGATTTAGCGGGAGGGCCCAGGGAGACCCAGTACTTC. The V gene is TRBV19, the J gene TRBJ2-5, with 11 bases aligning to TRBD2. The V gene end was trimmed by 4 bases and the J gene end by 5 bases; junction bases not matched to a gene: 12. Germline CDR1 is LNHDA and CDR2 is SQIVND (reference sequence). This CDR3 region has 17 residues.

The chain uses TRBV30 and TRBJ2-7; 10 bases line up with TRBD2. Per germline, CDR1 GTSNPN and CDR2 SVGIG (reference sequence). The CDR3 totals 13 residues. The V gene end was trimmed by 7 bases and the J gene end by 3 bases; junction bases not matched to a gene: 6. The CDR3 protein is CAFVSGRNYEQYF. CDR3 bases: TGTGCCTTCGTTAGCGGGAGGAACTACGAGCAGTACTTC.

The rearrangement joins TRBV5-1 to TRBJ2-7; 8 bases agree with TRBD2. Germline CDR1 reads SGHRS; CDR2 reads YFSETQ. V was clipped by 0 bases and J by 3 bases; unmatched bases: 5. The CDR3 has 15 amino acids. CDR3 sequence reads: CASSLEAGAHYEQYF. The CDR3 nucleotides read TGCGCCAGCAGCTTGGAAGCGGGAGCCCACTACGAGCAGTACTTC. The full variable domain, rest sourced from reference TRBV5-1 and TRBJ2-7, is KAGVTQTPRYLIKTRGQQVTLSCSPISGHRSVSWYQQTPGQGLQFLFEYFSETQRNKGNFPGRFSGRQFSNSRSEMNVSTLELGDSALYLCASSLEAGAHYEQYFGPGTRLTVT.

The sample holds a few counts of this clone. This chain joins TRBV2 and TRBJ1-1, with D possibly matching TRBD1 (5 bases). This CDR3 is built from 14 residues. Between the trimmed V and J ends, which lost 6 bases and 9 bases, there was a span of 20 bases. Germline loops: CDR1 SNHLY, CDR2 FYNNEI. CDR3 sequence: CASRRGEVSDQAFF. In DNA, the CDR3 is TGTGCCAGCAGGCGGGGGGAGGTGTCGGACCAAGCTTTCTTT.

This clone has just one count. Here the CDR3 DNA reads TGTGCCACCTTCAGAAGCGGGAGGTCGGTGGAGCTGTTTTTT. The encoded protein is CATFRSGRSVELFF. The V gene is TRBV28, the J gene TRBJ2-2, with TRBD2 matching over 9 bases. Looked up from germline, CDR1 is MDHEN and CDR2 is SYDVKM. The CDR3 is 14 residues long. J lost 10 bases, V lost 10 bases, and 13 bases had no gene match.

Written as DNA, the CDR3 is TGTGCCAGCAGCCAGGACTACCCGAACACCGGGGAGCTGTTTTTT. Translation gives CASSQDYPNTGELFF. The chain has TRBV7-6 and TRBJ2-2; the D gene is possibly TRBD2 (6 bases). This CDR3 spans 15 amino acids. Germline V gene lookup returns CDR1 SGHVS and CDR2 FNYEAQ. Deletions cut 5 bases from V and 0 bases from J, with 10 bases between. Using reference TRBV7-6 and TRBJ2-2 for the parts outside the CDR3, the full variable domain is GAGVSQSPRYKVTKRGQDVALRCDPISGHVSLYWYRQALGQGPEFLTYFNYEAQQDKSGLPNDRFSAERPEGSISTLTIQRTEQRDSAMYRCASSQDYPNTGELFFGEGSRLTVL.

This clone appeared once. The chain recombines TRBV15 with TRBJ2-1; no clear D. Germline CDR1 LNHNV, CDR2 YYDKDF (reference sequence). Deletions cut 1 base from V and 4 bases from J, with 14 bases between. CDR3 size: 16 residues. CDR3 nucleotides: TGTGCCACCAGCAGAGTATCGCGCGGAACGTACAATGAGCAGTTCTTC. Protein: CATSRVSRGTYNEQFF. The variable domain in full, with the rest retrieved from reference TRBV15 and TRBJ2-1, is DAMVIQNPRYQVTQFGKPVTLSCSQTLNHNVMYWYQQKSSQAPKLLFHYYDKDFNNEADTPDNFQSRRPNTSFCFLDIRSPGLGDTAMYLCATSRVSRGTYNEQFFGPGTRLTVL.

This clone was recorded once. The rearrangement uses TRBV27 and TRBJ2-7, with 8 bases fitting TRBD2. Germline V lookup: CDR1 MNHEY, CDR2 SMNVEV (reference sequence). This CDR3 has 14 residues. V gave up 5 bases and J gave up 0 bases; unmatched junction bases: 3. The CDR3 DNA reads TGTGCCAGCAGTGGACTAGCATTCTCCTACGAGCAGTACTTC. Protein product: CASSGLAFSYEQYF.

The CDR3 sequence: CASSQDLETGIPAQYF. In nucleotides, the CDR3 is TGTGCCAGCAGCCAAGATCTAGAGACGGGGATACCGGCGCAGTACTTC. V usage is TRBV4-2 and J usage is TRBJ2-7; D might be TRBD2 (5 bases). Germline V gene lookup returns CDR1 LGHNA and CDR2 YNFKEQ. The length of the CDR3 is 16 residues. Trimming removed 0 bases at V and 9 bases at J, with 21 bases between.

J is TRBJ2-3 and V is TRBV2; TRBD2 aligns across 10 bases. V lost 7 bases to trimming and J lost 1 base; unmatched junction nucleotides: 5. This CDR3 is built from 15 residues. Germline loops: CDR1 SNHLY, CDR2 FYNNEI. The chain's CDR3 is CASTLTSGRTDTQYF. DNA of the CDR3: TGTGCCAGCACCTTGACTAGCGGGCGCACAGATACGCAGTATTTT.

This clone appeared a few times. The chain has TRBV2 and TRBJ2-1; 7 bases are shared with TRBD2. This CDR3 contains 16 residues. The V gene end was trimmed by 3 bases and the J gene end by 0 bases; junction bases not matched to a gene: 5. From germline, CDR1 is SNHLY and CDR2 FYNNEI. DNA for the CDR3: TGTGCCAGCAGTGATCGGGGGGTACGCTCCTACAATGAGCAGTTCTTC. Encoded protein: CASSDRGVRSYNEQFF.

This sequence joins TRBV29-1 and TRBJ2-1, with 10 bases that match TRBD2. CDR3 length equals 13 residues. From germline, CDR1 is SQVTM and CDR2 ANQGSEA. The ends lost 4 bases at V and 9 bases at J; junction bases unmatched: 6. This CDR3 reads CSVGLAGEGEQFF. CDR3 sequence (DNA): TGCAGCGTTGGTCTAGCGGGAGAGGGTGAGCAGTTCTTC.

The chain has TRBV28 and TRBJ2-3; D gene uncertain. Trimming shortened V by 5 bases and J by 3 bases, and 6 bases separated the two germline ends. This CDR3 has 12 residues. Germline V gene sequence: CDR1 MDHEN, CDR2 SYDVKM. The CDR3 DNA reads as TGTGCCAGCAGTCCGTATACAGATACGCAGTATTTT. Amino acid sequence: CASSPYTDTQYF. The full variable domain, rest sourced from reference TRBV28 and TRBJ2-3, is DVKVTQSSRYLVKRTGEKVFLECVQDMDHENMFWYRQDPGLGLRLIYFSYDVKMKEKGDIPEGYSVSREKKERFSLILESASTNQTSMYLCASSPYTDTQYFGPGTRLTVL.

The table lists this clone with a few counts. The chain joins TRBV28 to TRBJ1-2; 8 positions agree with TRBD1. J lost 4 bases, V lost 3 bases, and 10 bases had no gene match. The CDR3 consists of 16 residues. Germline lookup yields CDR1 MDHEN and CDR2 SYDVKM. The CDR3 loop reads CASSFADRASLYGYTF. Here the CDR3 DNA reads TGTGCCAGCAGTTTTGCGGACAGGGCCTCCCTCTATGGCTACACCTTC.

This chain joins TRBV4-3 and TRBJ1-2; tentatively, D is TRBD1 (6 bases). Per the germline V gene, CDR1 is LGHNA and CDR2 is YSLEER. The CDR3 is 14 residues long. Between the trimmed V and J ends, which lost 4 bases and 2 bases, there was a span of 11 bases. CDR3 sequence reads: CASSPDRLNYGYTF. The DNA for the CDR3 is TGCGCCAGCAGCCCCGACAGGCTAAACTATGGCTACACCTTC.

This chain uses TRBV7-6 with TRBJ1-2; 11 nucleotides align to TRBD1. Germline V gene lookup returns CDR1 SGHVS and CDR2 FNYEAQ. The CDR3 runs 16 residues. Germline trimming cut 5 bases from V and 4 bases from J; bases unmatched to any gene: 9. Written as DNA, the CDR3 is TGTGCCAGCAGCACCGGGACAGGGGGGGTGGGCTATGGCTACACCTTC. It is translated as CASSTGTGGVGYGYTF.

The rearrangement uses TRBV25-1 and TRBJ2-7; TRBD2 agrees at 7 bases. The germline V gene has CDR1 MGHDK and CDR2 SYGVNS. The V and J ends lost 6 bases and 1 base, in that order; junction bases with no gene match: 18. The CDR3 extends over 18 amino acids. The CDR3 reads CASSYRGVVGGKSYEQYF. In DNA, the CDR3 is TGTGCCAGCAGCTACCGTGGGGTGGTCGGGGGGAAGTCCTACGAGCAGTACTTC.

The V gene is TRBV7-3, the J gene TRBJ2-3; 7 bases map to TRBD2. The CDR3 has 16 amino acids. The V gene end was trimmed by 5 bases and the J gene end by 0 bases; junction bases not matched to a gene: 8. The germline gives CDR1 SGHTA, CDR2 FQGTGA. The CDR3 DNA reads TGTGCCAGCAGCCAGGTAGCGGGCTCTAGCACAGATACGCAGTATTTT. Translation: CASSQVAGSSTDTQYF.

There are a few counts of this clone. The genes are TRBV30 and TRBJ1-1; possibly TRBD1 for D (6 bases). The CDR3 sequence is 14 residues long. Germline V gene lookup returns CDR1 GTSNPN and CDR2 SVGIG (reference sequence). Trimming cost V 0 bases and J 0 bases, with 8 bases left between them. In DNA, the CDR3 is TGTGCCTGGAGTGTAACAGGGATGAACACTGAAGCTTTCTTT. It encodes CAWSVTGMNTEAFF.